Listed below are T cell receptor beta chains from one sample, sequenced in a study of spatial heterogeneity in lung cancer. TCRdb reanalysed the 5' RACE reads using MiXCR and keeps one entry per CDR3 protein. Here the sample spans 50,000 to 65,000 distinct CDR3 sequences, around 8.4% being singletons. This specimen was PBMCs, taken at surgery. All receptors derive from a female donor with early-stage non-small cell lung cancer. Each CDR3 is given with its conserved first and last residue. The order of the fields is clone size, J gene, D gene, V gene, CDR3 DNA, CDR3 protein. D genes are given only for firm matches. Clone size is given for some rows only: seen once, a few or many times, or a class if the clone is expanded.

>many|TRBJ1-1|TRBD1|TRBV5-1
TGCGCCAGCAGCTTGGAGACAGGGAGAGCTGAAGCTTTCTTT
CASSLETGRAEAFF
>.|TRBJ1-2|.|TRBV28
TGTGCCAGCAGTCTTCAGGGACCTGGCTACACCTTC
CASSLQGPGYTF
>many|TRBJ1-5|.|TRBV15
TGTGCCACCAGCCGGGGGCTTGGGGGCCAGCCCCAGCATTTT
CATSRGLGGQPQHF
>.|TRBJ2-5|.|TRBV9
TGTGCCAGCAGCGTAGGATCGAGCGGCCAAGAGACCCAGTACTTC
CASSVGSSGQETQYF
>many|TRBJ1-1|TRBD1|TRBV14
TGTGCCAGCAGCCAACTTGACAGGGGGCTGGCTTTCTTT
CASSQLDRGLAFF
>few|TRBJ1-1|.|TRBV27
TGTGCCAGCAGCTTAACCTTCCTGAACACTGAAGCTTTCTTT
CASSLTFLNTEAFF
>.|TRBJ1-1|TRBD1|TRBV7-9
TGTGCCAGCAGCTTACGACAGGGGGCAGACACTGAGGCTTTCTTT
CASSLRQGADTEAFF
>.|TRBJ1-4|.|TRBV3-1
TGTGCCAGCAGCCGTACAACAGGGCAGATTGAAAAACTGTTTTTT
CASSRTTGQIEKLFF
>few|TRBJ2-7|.|TRBV14
TGTGCCAGCAGCCGCGGGGCCTTCTACGAGCAGTACTTC
CASSRGAFYEQYF
>.|TRBJ2-3|.|TRBV19
TGTGCCAGTAGTATACAGGGAGATGGCACAGATACGCAGTATTTT
CASSIQGDGTDTQYF
>many|TRBJ2-2|.|TRBV28
TGTGCCAGCAGTGTACCGGGACGAGCCAGCGGGGAGCTGTTTTTT
CASSVPGRASGELFF
>many|TRBJ2-1|.|TRBV24-1
TGTGCCAGGGGCGGGCAGGGTTGTAGTGAGCAGTTCTTC
CARGGQGCSEQFF
>few|TRBJ2-7|TRBD2|TRBV10-3
TGTGCCATCAGCCTGACTAGCGGGAGCTCCTACGAGCAGTACTTC
CAISLTSGSSYEQYF
>many|TRBJ1-4|TRBD1|TRBV10-3
TGTGCCATCAGTGAGGCCGGGACAGGGCTCGAAAAACTGTTTTTT
CAISEAGTGLEKLFF
>.|TRBJ1-6|TRBD1|TRBV6-6
TGTGCCAGCAGTGCCGGCACAGGGGAACGGTCACCCCTCCACTTT
CASSAGTGERSPLHF
>many|TRBJ2-3|.|TRBV5-1
TGCGCCAGCAGCGCCAGGGACACAGATACGCAGTATTTT
CASSARDTDTQYF
>many|TRBJ1-5|.|TRBV12-3/TRBV12-4
TGTGCCAGCAGTTTTTGGGCAGGGGATCAGCCCCAGCATTTT
CASSFWAGDQPQHF
>.|TRBJ2-7|TRBD1|TRBV7-7
TGTGCCAGCAGCGCCGGACAGGGAATCGCCTACGAGCAGTACTTC
CASSAGQGIAYEQYF
>many|TRBJ2-1|TRBD2|TRBV7-9
TGTGCCAGCAGCTTATTACCCAACCTAGCGGGAGGGGGACATAATGAGCAGTTCTTC
CASSLLPNLAGGGHNEQFF
>few|TRBJ2-5|TRBD1|TRBV7-9
TGTGCCAGCAGCCGTGGGAATTCGATGACAGGGCAAGAGACCCAGTACTTC
CASSRGNSMTGQETQYF
>few|TRBJ1-5|.|TRBV19
TGTGCCAGTAGTACACAGGGCCATCAGCCCCAGCATTTT
CASSTQGHQPQHF
>few|TRBJ2-7|.|TRBV12-3/TRBV12-4
TGTGCCAGCAGCCCCCATCGCACAGCATACGAGCAGTACTTC
CASSPHRTAYEQYF
>few|TRBJ2-2|.|TRBV20-1
TGCGTTGGGCGAGGACACTCAACCACCGGGGAGCTGTTTTTT
CVGRGHSTTGELFF
>.|TRBJ2-3|TRBD2|TRBV20-1
TGCAGTGCTCAGAGTTCCGGGACTAGCGGGTTCCACCCTAGCACAGATACGCAGTATTTT
CSAQSSGTSGFHPSTDTQYF
>few|TRBJ1-3|.|TRBV7-2
TGTGCCAGCAGCTTCCGGTATTCTTCTGGAAACACCATATATTTT
CASSFRYSSGNTIYF
>few|TRBJ1-1|.|TRBV6-5
TGTGCCAGCATACAGGGAGGGACTGAAGCTTTCTTT
CASIQGGTEAFF
>many|TRBJ2-3|.|TRBV5-1
TGCGCCAGCAGCTTGGAGGGACGTGGCACAGATACGCAGTATTTT
CASSLEGRGTDTQYF
>few|TRBJ2-2|.|TRBV5-4
TGTGCCAGCAGCTTGGAAGTGGCCGGGGAGCTGTTTTTT
CASSLEVAGELFF
>few|TRBJ2-7|.|TRBV7-9
TGTGCCAGCAGCTTTCCCGCAAGCGGCACCTACGAGCAGTACTTC
CASSFPASGTYEQYF
>.|TRBJ1-1|.|TRBV20-1
TGCAGTGCTAATGGGAAGAACACTGAAGCTTTCTTT
CSANGKNTEAFF
>many|TRBJ1-3|.|TRBV5-1
TGCGCCAGCAGCTTGGATCCGGGAGCCAGGCGCTCTGGAAACACCATATATTTT
CASSLDPGARRSGNTIYF
>.|TRBJ2-1|TRBD2|TRBV11-2
TGTGCCAGCAGCTTCCGCGGGAGTGGGTCCTACAATGAGCAGTTCTTC
CASSFRGSGSYNEQFF
>many|TRBJ2-3|.|TRBV7-3
TGTGCCAGCAGCTTTGCGGGTTGGACAGATACGCAGTATTTT
CASSFAGWTDTQYF
>few|TRBJ1-1|.|TRBV7-9
TGTGCCAGCAGCTCCAACATGAACACTGAAGCTTTCTTT
CASSSNMNTEAFF
>few|TRBJ2-7|TRBD2|TRBV7-3
TGTGCCAGCAGCTTTACTAGCGGCTCCTACGAGCAGTACTTC
CASSFTSGSYEQYF
>few|TRBJ2-7|.|TRBV29-1
TGCAGCGTTGACGGGCAGGGCTACGAGCAGTACTTC
CSVDGQGYEQYF
>once|TRBJ1-5|.|TRBV9
TGTGCCAGCAGCCCCGGGACAAGGGGTTTTAGCAATCAGCCCCAGCATTTT
CASSPGTRGFSNQPQHF
>few|TRBJ1-2|.|TRBV20-1
TGCAGTGCCGTTCACAGTAACTATGGCTACACCTTC
CSAVHSNYGYTF
>many|TRBJ2-1|TRBD2|TRBV3-1
TGTGCCAGCAGCCAAGATCGAACTAGCGGGAGGGCGTGGGAGCAGTTCTTC
CASSQDRTSGRAWEQFF
>many|TRBJ1-2|.|TRBV10-3
TGTGCCATCGGAAGCGGGGGAGGCTATGGCTACACCTTC
CAIGSGGGYGYTF
>few|TRBJ2-1|TRBD2|TRBV2
TGTGCCAGCAGTGAAGCTCTACTGACTAGCGGGGAGCAGTTCTTC
CASSEALLTSGEQFF
>.|TRBJ2-1|.|TRBV24-1
TGTGCCACCTCTAGGGGGGCCATTAGCTCCTACAATGAGCAGTTCTTC
CATSRGAISSYNEQFF
>.|TRBJ1-6|TRBD1|TRBV7-9
TGTGCCAGCAGGGAAGGAGGGACAGGGGAGAATTCACCCCTCCACTTT
CASREGGTGENSPLHF
>few|TRBJ2-3|TRBD1|TRBV7-8
TGTGCCAGCAGCCGGGACAGGGGGAACACAGATACGCAGTATTTT
CASSRDRGNTDTQYF
>many|TRBJ2-1|TRBD2|TRBV29-1
TGCAGCGTTGAAGCACCCCCGGGACTAGCGGGAGGGTGGGTTTACAATGAGCAGTTCTTC
CSVEAPPGLAGGWVYNEQFF
>few|TRBJ1-2|.|TRBV24-1
TGTGCCACCAGTGAGCTGGGACGGAACTATGGCTACACCTTC
CATSELGRNYGYTF
>many|TRBJ1-1|.|TRBV28
TGTGCCAGCAGTTACCGAATCCGGGTCTCTATGAACACTGAAGCTTTCTTT
CASSYRIRVSMNTEAFF
>.|TRBJ2-6|.|TRBV7-6
TGTGCCAGCAGCTCGGGACAACTCTCTGGGGCCAACGTCCTGACTTTC
CASSSGQLSGANVLTF
>many|TRBJ1-2|.|TRBV20-1
TGCAGTGCTAGAGATCTGGACAGAAACTATGGCTACACCTTC
CSARDLDRNYGYTF